The rows below give T cell receptor beta chains drawn from one sample of a study of T cell responses to AZD1222 COVID-19 vaccine. The assay was immunoSEQ multiplex PCR, and TCRdb's table has in-frame clones only and misses some. Altogether about 130,000 clones are present, around 92% being singletons, with the ten largest covering 1.5% to 2%. Sequenced material: peripheral blood, taken on day 0 of AZD1222 vaccination. The receptors come from an adult in good health. Each CDR3 is given with its conserved first and last residue.

v_call	j_call	cdr3_aa
TRBV29-1	TRBJ1-1	CSVRTENTEAFF
TRBV11-2	TRBJ1-2	CASSLEGDGYTF
TRBV10-3	TRBJ2-1	CAIKTRGGVGEQFF
TRBV28	TRBJ2-7	CASSQAGSGQYEQYF
TRBV7-2	TRBJ1-2	CASSLAGQENYGYTF
TRBV11-2	TRBJ2-7	CASSLFRDEQYF
TRBV5-1	TRBJ1-5	CASSLGTGEGGQPQHF
TRBV6-2/TRBV6-3	TRBJ1-1	CASSSITGIYTEAFF
TRBV3-1/TRBV3-2	TRBJ1-2	CASSQGTVKQGNYGYTF
TRBV28	TRBJ1-4	CASSLGQDEKLFF
TRBV12-5	TRBJ2-3	CASGLLAGGPKDTQYF
TRBV7-8	TRBJ1-4	CASSLAEATNEKLFF
TRBV7-9	TRBJ1-1	CASSQGQGVGAEAFF
TRBV28	TRBJ2-7	CASSPGSGQGFGEQYF
TRBV7-2	TRBJ2-7	CASSLDPGDEQYF
TRBV15	TRBJ1-5	CATSTDTSNQPQHF
TRBV7-2	TRBJ1-3	CASSLVGPGNTIYF
TRBV11-2	TRBJ2-1	CASSPTPTRDFSSYNEQFF
TRBV4-2	TRBJ2-3	CASSQEKTGGDTQYF
TRBV15	TRBJ1-2	CATSRDEANYGYTF
TRBV6-2/TRBV6-3	TRBJ2-5	CASSPETSGGVGTQYF
TRBV4-2	TRBJ2-2	CASSQKRGARGDTGELFF
TRBV18	TRBJ1-2	CASSPRTSPSNYGYTF
TRBV5-4	TRBJ2-1	CASSRGLAGDYNEQFF
TRBV12-3/TRBV12-4	TRBJ2-2	CASSLWDTGELFF
TRBV6-5	TRBJ2-7	CASSRGQIGDLEQYF
TRBV11-2	TRBJ1-5	CASSLWERQPQHF
TRBV6-1	TRBJ1-2	CASSEVPGGVYYGYTF
TRBV7-2	TRBJ2-2	CASSLVAVNTGELFF
TRBV7-8	TRBJ2-1	CASSPLPPPVNEQFF
TRBV9	TRBJ1-4	CASSVAGGSNEKLFF
TRBV29-1	TRBJ2-5	CSAYPGTEAQYF
TRBV7-9	TRBJ2-7	CASSFGTVTYEQYF
TRBV18	TRBJ2-2	CASSPQGATGELFF
TRBV7-7	TRBJ2-7	CASSRGPRTGEYEQYF
TRBV5-6	TRBJ2-7	CASSPGVGYEQYF
TRBV10-2	TRBJ1-4	CASSERGGREKLFF
TRBV5-1	TRBJ1-2	CASSFEGSYGYTF
TRBV5-1	TRBJ2-2	CASSPGTKNTGELFF
TRBV7-9	TRBJ2-1	CASSHRLAVHEQFF
TRBV5-4	TRBJ1-1	CASSPPTVGNTEAFF
TRBV5-1	TRBJ2-5	CASSLTGLLFQETQYF
TRBV3-1/TRBV3-2	TRBJ2-3	CASSQAQGIGDTQYF